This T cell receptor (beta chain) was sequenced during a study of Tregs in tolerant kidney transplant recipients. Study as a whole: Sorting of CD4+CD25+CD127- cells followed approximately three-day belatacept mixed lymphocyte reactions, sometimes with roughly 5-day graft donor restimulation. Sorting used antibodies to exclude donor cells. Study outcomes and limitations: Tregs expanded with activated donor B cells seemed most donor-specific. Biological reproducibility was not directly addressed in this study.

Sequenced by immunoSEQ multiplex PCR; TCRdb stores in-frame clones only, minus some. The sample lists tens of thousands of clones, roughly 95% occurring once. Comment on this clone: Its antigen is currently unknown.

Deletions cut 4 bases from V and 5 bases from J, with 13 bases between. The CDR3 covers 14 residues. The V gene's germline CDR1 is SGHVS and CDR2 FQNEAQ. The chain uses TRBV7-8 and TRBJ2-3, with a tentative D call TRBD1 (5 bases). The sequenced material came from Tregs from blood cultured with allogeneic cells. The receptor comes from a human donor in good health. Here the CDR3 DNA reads TGTGCCAGCAGCTGGGGCCAGCAGGAAGATACGCAGTATTTT. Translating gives CASSWGQQEDTQYF.